This TCR beta chain was sequenced for a study of T-cell memory formation after mild COVID-19. The wider study: Largely, TCR clusters stayed within a single donor.

The CDR3 length is 20 residues. Germline CDR1 SQVTM, CDR2 ANQGSEA. The J segment lost 0 bases and the V segment lost 1 base, leaving 13 bases of the junction unmatched. Constant-segment-primed 5'RACE gave TCR alpha and TCR beta cDNA libraries with sample barcodes and UMIs. TCRdb reprocessed the 5' RACE reads via MiXCR and lists one record per CDR3 protein. The sample shows some 490,000 distinct CDR3 sequences, roughly 20% of them seen only once. Sequenced material: PBMCs or a T cell subset sorted from them (not recorded which). V and J are TRBV29-1 and TRBJ2-6, with 9 positions matching TRBD1. The receptor's source is an adult woman who had mild COVID-19 (a few samples of this study predate the infection). Cell type and time point are not known. The CDR3 DNA reads TGCAGCGTTGAAGTATATCTTCCGGGACAGGGTTTCTCTGGGGCCAACGTCCTGACTTTC. Translation: CSVEVYLPGQGFSGANVLTF.